This TCR beta chain emerged from a study of CD8+ T cells in alopecia areata. Treatment given: oral pan-JAK inhibitor, 5-10 mg twice daily. The sequencing template was cDNA reverse transcribed from extracted RNA. Using immunoSEQ multiplex PCR, the repertoire was profiled, and TCRdb retains in-frame clones only, with some absent. The sample carries some 150,000 clones, 70% to 90% recorded once. The germline CDR1 and CDR2 sequences are MNHEY and SMNVEV (reference sequence). This CDR3 has 15 amino acids. The trim removed 4 bases at V and 1 base at J, leaving 4 bases unmatched. The rearrangement joins TRBV27 to TRBJ1-2; 9 nucleotides line up with TRBD1. The material was CD8+ T cells sorted from blood, obtained at week 4, from a patient treated with tofacitinib. The source of this sequence is a human donor with alopecia areata. CDR3 sequence: CASSSGQGLNYGYTF. In DNA form, the CDR3 reads TGTGCCAGCAGTTCGGGACAGGGACTTAACTATGGCTACACCTTC.